These T cell receptor beta chains were read from a single sample in a study of T cell responses to AZD1222 COVID-19 vaccine. Sequencing was performed with immunoSEQ multiplex PCR; in TCRdb, only in-frame clones are kept and a portion is missing. The sample contains roughly 84,000 clones, around nine tenths of which appear only once. The specimen comprised peripheral blood, sampled 28 days after the second AZD1222 dose. These receptor sequences come from an adult who received the AZD1222 COVID-19 vaccine. Both conserved end residues are part of each CDR3. The D gene is left open where the match is weak. Size is omitted from some rows. Given values are once, few, many or a class for expanded clones.

J: TRBJ2-6
length: 16
D: .
size: few
V: TRBV7-6
DNA: TGTGCCAGGAAAAAACAGGGAACTTCTGGGGCCAACGTCCTGACTTTC
CDR3: CARKKQGTSGANVLTF

J: TRBJ1-5
length: 13
D: .
size: few
V: TRBV29-1
DNA: TGCAGCGTTGAAATGGGACTGGGTCAGCCCCAGCATTTT
CDR3: CSVEMGLGQPQHF

J: TRBJ2-1
length: 15
D: TRBD2
size: .
V: TRBV6-6
DNA: TGTGCCAGCAGCTCGGGGGGTGTCGTTGGCAATGAGCAGTTCTTC
CDR3: CASSSGGVVGNEQFF

J: TRBJ2-7
length: 18
D: .
size: .
V: TRBV28
DNA: TGTGCCAGCAGTTTAGTTGGGCAGGGAGGAAGTAAGCCCTACGAGCAGTACTTC
CDR3: CASSLVGQGGSKPYEQYF

J: TRBJ1-6
length: 15
D: TRBD1
size: .
V: TRBV6-5
DNA: TGTGCCAGCAGTCGCCTACAGGGGGCGCCTTCACCCCTCCACTTT
CDR3: CASSRLQGAPSPLHF

J: TRBJ2-2
length: 18
D: TRBD2
size: .
V: TRBV6-2/TRBV6-3
DNA: TGTGCCAGCAGTTACCCTATAGCGGGGGGTATGGTCACCGGGGAGCTGTTTTTT
CDR3: CASSYPIAGGMVTGELFF

J: TRBJ1-6
length: 18
D: .
size: .
V: TRBV4-3
DNA: TGCGCCAGCAGCCAAGATACAGGGACTAGCGCCTATAATTCACCCCTCCACTTT
CDR3: CASSQDTGTSAYNSPLHF

J: TRBJ1-2
length: 14
D: .
size: .
V: TRBV7-2
DNA: TGTGCCAGCAGCTTAGATGCAATCCCGAATGGCTACACCTTC
CDR3: CASSLDAIPNGYTF

J: TRBJ2-1
length: 15
D: .
size: .
V: TRBV7-9
DNA: TGTGCCAGCAGCTCTCAAGGTTTGGGGGGCAATGAGCAGTTCTTC
CDR3: CASSSQGLGGNEQFF

J: TRBJ2-5
length: 11
D: .
size: once
V: TRBV7-2
DNA: TGTGCCAGCAGCTTATTTTTGGCCCAGTACTTC
CDR3: CASSLFLAQYF

J: TRBJ2-1
length: 17
D: TRBD2
size: .
V: TRBV20-1
DNA: TGCAGTGCTAGTGAGGGCGGTCTAGCGGGGGCCTACAATGAGCAGTTCTTC
CDR3: CSASEGGLAGAYNEQFF

J: TRBJ2-1
length: 16
D: .
size: few
V: TRBV7-2
DNA: TGTGCCAGCAGCTTAGCGAGGGGGGGGCGCTTACATGAGCAGTTCTTC
CDR3: CASSLARGGRLHEQFF

J: TRBJ2-3
length: 15
D: .
size: .
V: TRBV5-5
DNA: TGTGCCAGCAGCCTATCCGCAGGCTCGTCGGATACGCAGTATTTT
CDR3: CASSLSAGSSDTQYF

J: TRBJ1-1
length: 12
D: TRBD1
size: .
V: TRBV29-1
DNA: TGCAGCGCAGGACAGGGTAACACTGAAGCTTTCTTT
CDR3: CSAGQGNTEAFF

J: TRBJ2-7
length: 15
D: TRBD2
size: few
V: TRBV16
DNA: TGTGCCCGCCGCCGCGGGGGGAGGGGGACCTACGAGCAGTACTTC
CDR3: CARRRGGRGTYEQYF

J: TRBJ1-2
length: 16
D: .
size: .
V: TRBV6-5
DNA: TGTGCCAGCAGTTACTCGATTGGGGACCTCGCCTATGGCTACACCTTC
CDR3: CASSYSIGDLAYGYTF

J: TRBJ2-5
length: 16
D: TRBD2
size: few
V: TRBV6-5
DNA: TGTGCCAGCAGTTACTCCTCCCAGCGGGGTCAAGAGACCCAGTACTTC
CDR3: CASSYSSQRGQETQYF

J: TRBJ2-5
length: 16
D: TRBD2
size: .
V: TRBV9
DNA: TGTGCCAGCAGCGCCTCTAGCGGGGGGGCGGGAGAGACCCAGTACTTC
CDR3: CASSASSGGAGETQYF

J: TRBJ1-2
length: 14
D: TRBD1
size: .
V: TRBV28
DNA: TGTGCCAGCAGCCCTGACAGGGCGTCCTATGGCTACACCTTC
CDR3: CASSPDRASYGYTF

J: TRBJ1-2
length: 13
D: TRBD1
size: .
V: TRBV15
DNA: TGTGCCACGGGGACAGGGGGAAACTATGGCTACACCTTC
CDR3: CATGTGGNYGYTF

J: TRBJ1-5
length: 16
D: TRBD1
size: .
V: TRBV5-1
DNA: TGCGCCAGCAGACCCCCTTCCCAACAGGGGTATCAGCCCCAGCATTTT
CDR3: CASRPPSQQGYQPQHF

J: TRBJ2-7
length: 17
D: .
size: .
V: TRBV7-9
DNA: TGTGCCAGCAGCCCGCCGGGAGCGAGGGGGTCTTCCTACGAGCAGTACTTC
CDR3: CASSPPGARGSSYEQYF

J: TRBJ1-2
length: 17
D: .
size: once
V: TRBV1
DNA: TGCACCAGCAGCCAAGTGGCCCGGGACAGGGATGTCTGTGGCTACACCTTC
CDR3: CTSSQVARDRDVCGYTF

J: TRBJ1-1
length: 13
D: .
size: .
V: TRBV19
DNA: TGTGCCAGTTCTCAGGCCGTGAACACTGAAGCTTTCTTT
CDR3: CASSQAVNTEAFF

J: TRBJ2-1
length: 14
D: TRBD2
size: .
V: TRBV9
DNA: TGTGCCAGCAAAAAGTCGGGGGGGCTTGACGAGCAGTTCTTC
CDR3: CASKKSGGLDEQFF

J: TRBJ2-1
length: 16
D: TRBD2
size: .
V: TRBV7-6
DNA: TGTGCCAGCAGTCTAATAGCGGGCAGCTCCTACAATGAGCAGTTCTTC
CDR3: CASSLIAGSSYNEQFF

J: TRBJ2-2
length: 15
D: .
size: .
V: TRBV7-3
DNA: TGTGCCAGCAGCCCGAGGACACCAAACACCGGGGAGCTGTTTTTT
CDR3: CASSPRTPNTGELFF

J: TRBJ2-4
length: 13
D: TRBD2
size: .
V: TRBV24-1
DNA: TGTGCCACCAGTGCAAGCGGGGGAAACATTCAGTACTTC
CDR3: CATSASGGNIQYF

J: TRBJ2-5
length: 14
D: .
size: .
V: TRBV5-4
DNA: TGTGCCAGCAGCCCTACGGAGGGGGGAGAGACCCAGTACTTC
CDR3: CASSPTEGGETQYF

J: TRBJ1-6
length: 16
D: TRBD1
size: .
V: TRBV11-2
DNA: TGTGCCAGCAGCGGGACAGGGAGCTCCTATAATTCACCCCTCCACTTT
CDR3: CASSGTGSSYNSPLHF

J: TRBJ2-2
length: 14
D: .
size: few
V: TRBV24-1
DNA: TGTGCCACCAGCATTCGGTCGAACACCGGGGAGCTGTTTTTT
CDR3: CATSIRSNTGELFF

J: TRBJ1-6
length: 17
D: TRBD1
size: .
V: TRBV9
DNA: TGTGCCAGCAGCGTCCAGACAGGGTCCTCCTATAATTCACCCCTCCACTTT
CDR3: CASSVQTGSSYNSPLHF

J: TRBJ1-2
length: 12
D: .
size: .
V: TRBV30
DNA: TGTGCCTGGGGGGAGTCCGTTACAGGCTACACCTTC
CDR3: CAWGESVTGYTF

J: TRBJ1-5
length: 13
D: .
size: .
V: TRBV12-3/TRBV12-4
DNA: TGTGCCAGCAGTCCCAACAGGAATCAGCCCCAGCATTTT
CDR3: CASSPNRNQPQHF

J: TRBJ1-4
length: 15
D: TRBD1
size: .
V: TRBV15
DNA: TGTGCCACTTTCCTGACCGGGACAGTGAATGAAAAACTGTTTTTT
CDR3: CATFLTGTVNEKLFF

J: TRBJ2-7
length: 16
D: TRBD2
size: .
V: TRBV9
DNA: TGTGCCAGCAGCGTGGGGACTAGCGGATATTCCTACGAGCAGTACTTC
CDR3: CASSVGTSGYSYEQYF

J: TRBJ2-1
length: 13
D: .
size: .
V: TRBV11-1
DNA: TGTGCCAGCAGCTTACTAGGGACGGGTGAGCAGTTCTTC
CDR3: CASSLLGTGEQFF

J: TRBJ2-6
length: 15
D: TRBD1
size: .
V: TRBV6-5
DNA: TGTGCCAGCAGTCCGGGACAGGGGGCGGCCAACGTCCTGACTTTC
CDR3: CASSPGQGAANVLTF

J: TRBJ2-7
length: 11
D: .
size: .
V: TRBV6-6
DNA: TGTGCCAGCACCAACTACGACGAGCAGTACTTC
CDR3: CASTNYDEQYF

J: TRBJ1-4
length: 14
D: TRBD1
size: .
V: TRBV7-2
DNA: TGTGCCAGCAGCTTAGGACAGGGTGGTGAAAAACTGTTTTTT
CDR3: CASSLGQGGEKLFF

J: TRBJ1-4
length: 16
D: TRBD1
size: .
V: TRBV11-1
DNA: TGTGCCAGCAGCCACAGACCCGGGACAGGGGTTGAAAAACTGTTTTTT
CDR3: CASSHRPGTGVEKLFF

J: TRBJ2-2
length: 16
D: .
size: .
V: TRBV15
DNA: TGTGCCACCAGCCTCCAAAATTGGGGGAACACCGGGGAGCTGTTTTTT
CDR3: CATSLQNWGNTGELFF

J: TRBJ2-1
length: 11
D: .
size: .
V: TRBV3-1/TRBV3-2
DNA: TGTGCCAGCAGCCTCTACAATGAGCAGTTCTTC
CDR3: CASSLYNEQFF

J: TRBJ2-5
length: 15
D: TRBD1
size: .
V: TRBV7-2
DNA: TGTGCCAGCAGCTGGGGGCCAGGGGGCAGAGAGACCCAGTACTTC
CDR3: CASSWGPGGRETQYF

J: TRBJ1-1
length: 11
D: .
size: .
V: TRBV20-1
DNA: TGCAGTGCTGACAGCCGAACTGAAGCTTTCTTT
CDR3: CSADSRTEAFF

J: TRBJ2-7
length: 16
D: .
size: .
V: TRBV12-5
DNA: TGTGCTAGTGGTTCCTCGGACAGAGGTTTTTCCTACGAGCAGTACTTC
CDR3: CASGSSDRGFSYEQYF

J: TRBJ1-2
length: 15
D: .
size: .
V: TRBV4-3
DNA: TGCGCCAGCAGTGACCTCCGGGATTTTAACTATGGCTACACCTTC
CDR3: CASSDLRDFNYGYTF

J: TRBJ1-3
length: 14
D: .
size: .
V: TRBV19
DNA: TGTGCCAGTAGAGCAGTGAGCTCTGGAAACACCATATATTTT
CDR3: CASRAVSSGNTIYF

J: TRBJ1-1
length: 11
D: .
size: .
V: TRBV6-5
DNA: TGTGCCAGCTCGGGGGGCACTGAAGCTTTCTTT
CDR3: CASSGGTEAFF

J: TRBJ1-1
length: 13
D: .
size: once
V: TRBV9
DNA: TGTGCCAGCAGCATACAGGTCAACACTGAAGCTTTCTTT
CDR3: CASSIQVNTEAFF

J: TRBJ2-3
length: 14
D: .
size: .
V: TRBV7-3
DNA: TGTGCCAGCAGCTTTGGGGGAATCACAGATACGCAGTATTTT
CDR3: CASSFGGITDTQYF

J: TRBJ1-1
length: 13
D: .
size: .
V: TRBV19
DNA: TGTGCCAGTAGTATAGGGGGGCCCACTGAAGCTTTCTTT
CDR3: CASSIGGPTEAFF

J: TRBJ2-7
length: 14
D: TRBD1
size: .
V: TRBV19
DNA: TGTGCCAGTACCCCCCGGGACAGGCCCTACGAGCAGTACTTC
CDR3: CASTPRDRPYEQYF

J: TRBJ1-5
length: 18
D: .
size: .
V: TRBV5-3
DNA: TGTGCCAGAAGCTTGGAGGGGCCAAACATATATAGCAATCAGCCCCAGCATTTT
CDR3: CARSLEGPNIYSNQPQHF

J: TRBJ1-5
length: 16
D: .
size: .
V: TRBV6-5
DNA: TGTGCCAGCAGTTACTCGGGAGTCGCCCTGGGTCAGCCCCAGCATTTT
CDR3: CASSYSGVALGQPQHF

J: TRBJ1-2
length: 12
D: TRBD1
size: .
V: TRBV12-3/TRBV12-4
DNA: TGTGCCATCAACAACAGGGGGCTAGGCTACACCTTC
CDR3: CAINNRGLGYTF

J: TRBJ1-2
length: 13
D: TRBD1
size: .
V: TRBV6-5
DNA: TGTGCCAGCAGTAGAACAGGGGACTATGGCTACACCTTC
CDR3: CASSRTGDYGYTF

J: TRBJ2-3
length: 16
D: .
size: .
V: TRBV9
DNA: TGTGCCAGCAGCGTAGAACAGGGCAGCCTCACAGATACGCAGTATTTT
CDR3: CASSVEQGSLTDTQYF

J: TRBJ1-1
length: 14
D: TRBD1
size: .
V: TRBV18
DNA: TGTGCCAGCTCACCGAAGACAGGGAGCACTGAAGCTTTCTTT
CDR3: CASSPKTGSTEAFF